This record covers a single TCR beta chain. Antigen: not known. These data belong to a study of T-cell reconstitution after alpha-beta-depleted transplantation in children. Findings of the study overall: Surviving thymic progenitors and recipient T cells were the source of high TCRbeta diversity at day 60 in some patients. Two months or so post-transplant, alpha-beta T cells reportedly derived from several hundred expanded graft clones.

V lost 1 base to trimming and J lost 0 bases; unmatched junction nucleotides: 5. This CDR3 has 15 residues. The V gene's germline CDR1 is DFQATT and CDR2 SNEGSKA (reference sequence). Preparation of the TCRbeta library was carried out with unique molecular identifiers. TCRdb independently ran MiXCR on the PCR reads; one entry per CDR3 protein. The data hold over 400,000 distinct CDR3 sequences, with about 45% observed a single time. The receptor was derived from a girl aged 2 to 9 with aplastic anemia, due to receive a stem cell transplant. The material sequenced was PBMCs, taken before TCRalphabeta/CD19-depleted stem cell transplant. The chain is built from TRBV20-1 and TRBJ2-7; 8 bases fit TRBD2. The CDR3 DNA sequence: TGCAGTGCTAGAGGTTCGGGAGGGCGCTCCTACGAGCAGTACTTC. This gives the protein CSARGSGGRSYEQYF.